This TCR beta chain was found in a study of blood T cell repertoires in COVID-19. The study recruited people aged roughly 18 to 100 years across about 25 US areas. Sequenced by immunoSEQ multiplex PCR; TCRdb stores in-frame clones only, minus some. The profile shows around 170,000 clones, 86% of them singletons. CDR1 and CDR2 from the germline V gene are SEHNR and FQNEAQ (reference sequence). This CDR3 has 15 amino acids. V lost 1 base and J lost 3; bases outside the gene matches: 4. The chain uses TRBV7-9 and TRBJ2-7; 9 bases are a match to TRBD1. This TCR was recovered from a woman aged 25 to 39 who had recovered from COVID-19. Sequences were obtained from PBMCs or T cells enriched from blood (not recorded which). Here the CDR3 reads CASSLGGQGNYEQYF. The DNA for the CDR3 is TGTGCCAGCAGCTTAGGGGGACAGGGAAACTACGAGCAGTACTTC.